This T cell receptor (beta chain) comes out of a study of PD-1 blockade in classical Hodgkin lymphoma. Here immunoSEQ multiplex PCR was the method, and the copy in TCRdb shows in-frame clones only, minus some. The sample includes fewer than 20,000 clones, 78% of them seen just once. Sample time point: cycle 4 day 1 (C4D1), after five to seven weeks of nivolumab. After autologous stem cell transplantation all patients relapsed, and prior brentuximab vedotin exposure differed between cohorts. Magnetic negative selection was used to purify CD4+ T cells from PBMCs that had been thawed. Study-wide results and caveats: Similar baseline diversity was found in complete responders and newly diagnosed patients. The causes of the repertoire differences, possibly disease activity or prior therapy, remain undefined. Reported baseline diversity: healthy donors highest, relapsed/refractory patients lowest.

Turning to this clone: The antigen is undetermined.

The germline V gene has CDR1 SGHVS and CDR2 FQNEAQ. This CDR3 has 14 amino acids. Trimming at V came to 1 base and at J to 6 bases, leaving 2 bases not matched to a gene. This TCR came from a human donor with classical Hodgkin lymphoma. The rearrangement links TRBV7-8 to TRBJ2-1; 8 bases match TRBD2. The sequences come from CD4+ T cells from blood, collected before the fourth cycle of nivolumab. The CDR3 here is CASSLVSGGNEQFF. The CDR3 nucleotides read TGTGCCAGCAGCTTAGTAAGCGGGGGCAATGAGCAGTTCTTC.